One sample yielded the 23 T cell receptor beta chains listed below, sequenced in a study of early T cells in non-severe SARS-CoV-2 infection (dated by TCRdb to 2020 to 2022). Libraries were constructed by 5' RACE. Sequencer: NextSeq 500. Clones were called with MiXCR by TCRdb after fastp trimmed the public reads at Q25, and only in-frame beta chains were retained. Entries are consolidated by CDR3 protein sequence, retaining the most common genes and DNA. The table for this sample lists fewer than 60,000 distinct CDR3 sequences; around 10% of them were counted only once. The top ten hold 5.3% of the sample. The specimen comprised whole blood, sampled at baseline. The source is an adult who was a healthcare worker with PCR-confirmed SARS-CoV-2 infection or an uninfected control (not recorded which).

V is TRBV20-1 and J is TRBJ1-5; D ambiguous. CDR3 length: 15 residues. Germline V CDR1 and CDR2: DFQATT, SNEGSKA (reference sequence). With 1 base removed from V and 7 bases from J, the gap between germline ends came to 17 bases. The chain's CDR3 is CSARVQSRDSQPQHF. In DNA form, the CDR3 reads TGCAGTGCTAGAGTCCAATCTCGGGATTCACAGCCCCAGCATTTT.

On this clonotype itself: This may arise from a read error, as a much more abundant clone is one base away. The rearrangement joins TRBV2 to TRBJ2-7; 7 positions agree with TRBD1. This CDR3 region has 14 residues. Germline CDR1 is SNHLY and CDR2 is FYNNEI. The CDR3 DNA follows: TGTGCCAGCACTCCCCCGGGACAGCCCTACGAGCAGCACTTC. It encodes CASTPPGQPYEQHF.

The V call is TRBV18, the J call TRBJ2-3; the match to TRBD2 covers 8 bases. The length of the CDR3 is 17 residues. The J segment lost 1 base and the V segment lost 2 bases, leaving 8 bases of the junction unmatched. The V gene's germline CDR1 is KGHSH and CDR2 LQKENI. Here the CDR3 DNA reads TGTGCCAGCTCACCAGAAGGGACTAGGCTTGGCACAGATACGCAGTATTTT. This gives the protein CASSPEGTRLGTDTQYF. Drawing the rest from reference TRBV18 and TRBJ2-3, the complete variable domain is NAGVMQNPRHLVRRRGQEARLRCSPMKGHSHVYWYRQLPEEGLKFMVYLQKENIIDESGMPKERFSAEFPKEGPSILRIQQVVRGDSAAYFCASSPEGTRLGTDTQYFGPGTRLTVL.

A few counts support this clonotype. The chain is built from TRBV6-6 and TRBJ1-1; D is perhaps TRBD1 (5 bases). Trimming cost V 6 bases and J 0 bases, with 17 bases left between them. The germline V gene has CDR1 MNHNY and CDR2 SVGAGI (reference sequence). The length of the CDR3 is 16 residues. The CDR3 nucleotides are TGTGCCAGCAGGGACGGACGGGGGGTTATGAACACTGAAGCTTTCTTT. This sequence encodes CASRDGRGVMNTEAFF.

This clonotype turned up a few times. J is TRBJ2-3 and V is TRBV5-1, with 10 bases matching TRBD2. The CDR3 is made up of 14 amino acids. From germline, CDR1 is SGHRS and CDR2 YFSETQ. V shed 5 bases, J shed 4 bases, and the junction held 4 bases outside the gene matches. DNA of the CDR3: TGCGCCAGCAGTAGCGGGAGGTCCGCAGATACGCAGTATTTT. Residues: CASSSGRSADTQYF.

This clonotype was found a few times. CDR3 nucleotide sequence: TGTGCCAGCAGCTTATTCCTCATACAGGGTATGCTGAACACTGAAGCTTTCTTT. It encodes CASSLFLIQGMLNTEAFF. The chain joins TRBV5-6 to TRBJ1-1, with D perhaps TRBD1 (6 bases). This CDR3 spans 18 amino acids. Germline V gene lookup returns CDR1 SGHDT and CDR2 YYEEEE. Deletions cut 2 bases from V and 0 bases from J, with 20 bases between.

This clonotype has at least ten counts. This CDR3 reads CASSGTSGFNEQFF. CDR3 nucleotide sequence: TGTGCCAGCAGTGGGACTAGCGGGTTCAATGAGCAGTTCTTC. The chain has TRBV6-6 and TRBJ2-1; 12 bases fit TRBD2. From germline, CDR1 is MNHNY and CDR2 SVGAGI (reference sequence). This CDR3 comprises 14 residues. The trim removed 5 bases at V and 6 bases at J, leaving 2 bases unmatched.

This clonotype occurred many times. This sequence joins TRBV5-1 and TRBJ2-7; no definite D call. V lost 4 bases to trimming and J lost 0 bases, with 8 bases between them. This CDR3 spans 13 amino acids. Germline CDR1 reads SGHRS; CDR2 reads YFSETQ. For the CDR3, the DNA is TGCGCCAGCAGCAGAGAGAGCTCCTACGAGCAGTACTTC. Its translation: CASSRESSYEQYF.

This clonotype came up a few times. V and J are TRBV4-3 and TRBJ2-2, with 11 positions matching TRBD2. Germline assignment: CDR1 LGHNA and CDR2 YSLEER. CDR3 size: 19 residues. The J segment lost 3 bases and the V segment lost 4 bases, leaving 13 bases of the junction unmatched. The CDR3 reads CASSLLGASGGRDTGELFF. In DNA form, the CDR3 reads TGCGCCAGCAGCCTCCTAGGGGCTAGCGGGGGGCGAGACACCGGGGAGCTGTTTTTT.

This clonotype was counted a few times. The CDR3 DNA reads as TGCAGCACCGGACAGGGGGTTACCTATGGCTACACCTTC. This translates into CSTGQGVTYGYTF. The chain links TRBV20-1 to TRBJ1-2; 10 bases agree with TRBD1. CDR1 and CDR2 (germline): DFQATT, SNEGSKA (reference sequence). This CDR3 has 13 amino acids.

This clonotype was detected a few times. The chain couples TRBV7-2 to TRBJ1-5, with D perhaps matching TRBD1 (6 bases). Trimming removed 1 base at V and 4 bases at J, with 8 bases between. There are 14 residues in the CDR3. Germline assignment: CDR1 SGHTA and CDR2 FQGNSA. CDR3 loop: CASSLGRGNQPQHF. The CDR3 DNA sequence: TGTGCCAGCAGCTTAGGGAGGGGGAATCAGCCCCAGCATTTT.

The table lists this clonotype with a few counts. V usage is TRBV7-9 and J usage is TRBJ2-1; either TRBD1 or TRBD2 may fit D (5 bases each). This CDR3 is built from 14 residues. The V gene's germline CDR1 is SEHNR and CDR2 FQNEAQ (reference sequence). The V end was cut by 4 bases, the J end by 0 bases, with 7 bases between. The CDR3 DNA is TGTGCCAGCAGCTACGGGGCCTCCTACAATGAGCAGTTCTTC. Protein: CASSYGASYNEQFF.

This clonotype occurred a few times. This chain joins TRBV5-4 and TRBJ1-6, with D perhaps TRBD1 (6 bases). V was clipped by 4 bases and J by 0 bases, with 14 bases between them. This CDR3 region has 17 residues. The V gene's germline CDR1 is SGHNT and CDR2 YYREEE (reference sequence). The CDR3 is CASSLETGLSYNSPLHF. CDR3 nucleotides: TGTGCCAGCAGCCTTGAGACAGGCCTCTCCTATAATTCACCCCTCCACTTT.

This clonotype has just a few counts. The V gene is TRBV11-3, the J gene TRBJ2-3, with 10 bases fitting TRBD2. V shed 6 bases, J shed 9 bases, and the junction held 6 bases outside the gene matches. The CDR3 is 13 amino acids. CDR1 and CDR2 (germline): SGHNT, YENEEA. DNA for the CDR3: TGTGCCAGCAGTCCTAGCGGGAGTGGAACGCAGTATTTT. It is translated as CASSPSGSGTQYF. The whole variable domain, filled in from reference TRBV11-3 and TRBJ2-3, reads EAGVVQSPRYKIIEKKQPVAFWCNPISGHNTLYWYLQNLGQGPELLIRYENEEAVDDSQLPKDRFSAERLKGVDSTLKIQPAELGDSAVYLCASSPSGSGTQYFGPGTRLTVL.

The chain carries TRBV5-1 and TRBJ1-6; perhaps TRBD1 as D (5 bases). Per the germline V gene, CDR1 is SGHRS and CDR2 is YFSETQ. The CDR3 is made up of 12 amino acids. V lost 0 bases and J 14 bases, leaving 9 bases between the germline ends. The CDR3 DNA is TGCGCCAGCAGCTTGGATCAGGGCACCCTCCACTTT. Its translation: CASSLDQGTLHF.

The table lists this clonotype with a few counts. The V gene is TRBV11-2, the J gene TRBJ1-1; D gene uncertain. Deletions cut 1 base from V and 11 bases from J, with 5 bases between. Germline V lookup: CDR1 SGHAT, CDR2 FQNNGV. The CDR3 spans 10 residues. The CDR3 is CASSLVMAFF. The CDR3 coding sequence is TGTGCCAGCAGCTTAGTCATGGCTTTCTTT.

This clonotype occurred many times. The rearrangement uses TRBV2 and TRBJ2-5; D possibly corresponds to TRBD1 (6 bases). Per the germline V gene, CDR1 is SNHLY and CDR2 is FYNNEI. CDR3 length: 13 amino acids. The V end lost 7 bases, the J end lost 4 bases, and 13 bases lay between the germline ends. The DNA for the CDR3 is TGTGCCAGCACTACAGGGTTTGCAGAGACCCAGTACTTC. Amino acids: CASTTGFAETQYF.

This clonotype was counted at least ten times. The chain links TRBV6-5 to TRBJ2-1; D call uncertain. This CDR3 comprises 15 residues. Trimming stripped 0 bases from V and 4 bases from J, with 10 bases between. Germline V gene data show CDR1 as MNHEY and CDR2 as SVGAGI. CDR3: CASSYSNDGYNEQFF. CDR3 bases: TGTGCCAGCAGTTACTCGAACGATGGGTACAATGAGCAGTTCTTC.

At least ten counts were recorded for this clonotype. CDR3 DNA: TGTGCCAGCAGCTCCCCCGTACTAGCGGGCCGCACCGGGGAGCTGTTTTTT. Translated, it gives CASSSPVLAGRTGELFF. The J gene is TRBJ2-2, the V gene TRBV11-2; 9 positions agree with TRBD2. The CDR3 totals 17 residues. CDR1 is SGHAT, CDR2 FQNNGV, per germline. Losses at the gene ends were 4 bases for V and 4 bases for J; bases not matched to a gene: 10.

This clonotype was seen only a few times. The chain is built from TRBV30 and TRBJ2-7; 8 bases are a match to TRBD2. Germline lookup yields CDR1 GTSNPN and CDR2 SVGIG (reference sequence). V was pared by 2 bases and J by 5 bases, with 5 bases of the junction left unmatched. The CDR3 sequence is 13 residues long. In DNA form, the CDR3 reads TGTGCCTGGAGTAACGGGGGGGCGGACGAGCAGTACTTC. It specifies CAWSNGGADEQYF.

This clonotype was seen more than once but under ten times. The CDR3 reads CASSGQGASETQYF. The CDR3 DNA reads TGTGCCAGCAGCGGACAGGGGGCCAGCGAGACCCAGTACTTC. The chain combines TRBV11-2 with TRBJ2-5, with TRBD1 matching over 11 bases. The germline V gene has CDR1 SGHAT and CDR2 FQNNGV. V was clipped by 5 bases and J by 5 bases; unmatched bases: 4. This CDR3 region has 14 residues.

This clonotype showed up many times. V gene TRBV4-1 combines with J gene TRBJ1-1; D is unclear. The CDR3 has 14 amino acids. Trimming took 1 base from V and 0 from J, leaving 6 bases between them. The germline gives CDR1 MGHRA, CDR2 YSYEKL. In nucleotides, the CDR3 is TGCGCCAGCAGCCAAGGAGACCTGAACACTGAAGCTTTCTTT. Protein product: CASSQGDLNTEAFF.

This clonotype was counted between two and nine times. The gene calls are TRBV30 and TRBJ1-2; weak D call: TRBD1 (6 bases). This CDR3 has 12 amino acids. From germline, CDR1 is GTSNPN and CDR2 SVGIG (reference sequence). Trimming removed 4 bases at V and 5 bases at J, with 11 bases between. The CDR3 sequence: CAWNRARYGYTF. DNA for the CDR3: TGTGCCTGGAACAGGGCGAGGTATGGCTACACCTTC.